The clone carrying this TCR beta chain came up a few times. The antigen is unknown. The CDR3 runs 15 residues. V was shortened by 0 bases and J by 7 bases, with 15 bases between the two germline ends. Germline CDR1 reads LGHNA; CDR2 reads YSLEER. In each case, RNA was isolated and then reverse transcribed into cDNA as the sequencing template. TCRdb keeps only in-frame clones here, not all; method: immunoSEQ multiplex PCR. In the table there are approximately 210,000 clones, under 70% of which are singletons. This sample is part of a study of CD8+ T cells in alopecia areata. Turning to the study itself: Among treated patients, oral tofacitinib was administered at 5 to 10 mg twice daily.

General study results and limits: The study found tofacitinib significantly decreased scalp clonality and expanded CD8+ clones among the top 100.

As to treatment: oral pan-JAK inhibitor, 5-10 mg twice daily. The sequences come from CD4+ T cells sorted from blood, collected at week 4, from a patient treated with tofacitinib. This TCR came from a human donor with alopecia areata. The chain links TRBV4-3 to TRBJ1-2, with a weak D call TRBD1 (6 bases). This CDR3 is CASSQENWGQGGYTF. CDR3 sequence (DNA): TGCGCCAGCAGCCAAGAAAACTGGGGGCAGGGTGGCTACACCTTC.